This T cell receptor beta chain was identified during a study of blood T cells in healthy people across ages. Study findings and constraints: Not knowing donor CMV status may have confounded expanded clonotype changes. Across the age range, TCR beta diversity per million T cells fell in a roughly linear way.

A second PCR of 7 to 11 cycles used a sample-barcoded 5' primer and a J-beta primer mix. TCRdb used MiXCR to reprocess the 5' RACE reads, holding one entry per CDR3 protein. The repertoire holds approximately 900,000 distinct CDR3 sequences, roughly 29% seen once, with about 9.4% in the top ten. On this clonotype itself: Its antigen is unidentified.

The study recruited healthy Caucasian donors from Russia who were aged about 6 to 95. Germline values: CDR1 SGHRS, CDR2 YFSETQ. There are 17 residues in the CDR3. V was cut by 4 bases and J by 8 bases, with 27 bases left in between. These data were also filed under a second study, of T cells of mothers and their children. This second study says: Compared with unrelated pairs, related mother-child pairs had slightly higher, non-significant overlap.

Sequencing input: blood. The V call is TRBV5-1, the J call TRBJ1-1; D perhaps matches TRBD1 (5 bases). This receptor was obtained from a woman in her 40s in good health. This CDR3 is CASSGGRGPNIGGEAFF. CDR3 DNA sequence: TGCGCCAGCAGCGGGGGGAGGGGACCTAATATCGGGGGAGAAGCTTTCTTT.